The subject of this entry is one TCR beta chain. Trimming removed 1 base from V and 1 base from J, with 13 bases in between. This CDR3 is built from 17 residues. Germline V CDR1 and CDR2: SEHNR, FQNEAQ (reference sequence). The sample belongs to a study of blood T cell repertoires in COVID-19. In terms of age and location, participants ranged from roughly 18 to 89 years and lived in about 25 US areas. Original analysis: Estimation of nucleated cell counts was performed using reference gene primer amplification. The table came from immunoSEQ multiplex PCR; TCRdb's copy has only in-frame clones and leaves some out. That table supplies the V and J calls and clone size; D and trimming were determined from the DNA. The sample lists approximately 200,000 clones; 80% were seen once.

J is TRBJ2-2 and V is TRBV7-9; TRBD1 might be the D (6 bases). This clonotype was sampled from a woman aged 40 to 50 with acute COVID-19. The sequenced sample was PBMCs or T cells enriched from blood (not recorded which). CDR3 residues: CASSLDAWTVNTGELFF. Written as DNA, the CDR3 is TGTGCCAGCAGCTTAGACGCCTGGACAGTGAACACCGGGGAGCTGTTTTTT.